This TCR beta chain emerged from a study of identical twins. General study results and limits: Weaker excess twin sharing was seen among beta out-of-frame sequences.

Notes on this clonotype: Its antigen is unidentified.

One entry per CDR3 protein results from TCRdb running MiXCR on the 5' RACE reads. The data show 450,000 to 500,000 distinct CDR3 sequences, roughly an eighth seen once. Germline V gives CDR1 SEHNR, CDR2 FQNEAQ (reference sequence). The J segment lost 5 bases and the V segment lost 5 bases, leaving 8 bases of the junction unmatched. The CDR3 is 16 amino acids. This sample also appeared in a second study, on yellow fever vaccine responses in identical twins.

The chain employs TRBV7-9 and TRBJ2-3, with 12 bases lining up with TRBD1. This clonotype was obtained from a woman between 18 and 29 years old in good health. Sequencing was performed on CD4+ T cells sorted from blood. CDR3 coding DNA: TGTGCCAGCAGCCGGGGACAGGGGGCTTTCAGAGATACGCAGTATTTT. Translated: CASSRGQGAFRDTQYF. Full variable domain (missing parts from reference TRBV7-9 and TRBJ2-3): DTGVSQNPRHKITKRGQNVTFRCDPISEHNRLYWYRQTLGQGPEFLTYFQNEAQLEKSRLLSDRFSAERPKGSFSTLEIQRTEQGDSAMYLCASSRGQGAFRDTQYFGPGTRLTVL.